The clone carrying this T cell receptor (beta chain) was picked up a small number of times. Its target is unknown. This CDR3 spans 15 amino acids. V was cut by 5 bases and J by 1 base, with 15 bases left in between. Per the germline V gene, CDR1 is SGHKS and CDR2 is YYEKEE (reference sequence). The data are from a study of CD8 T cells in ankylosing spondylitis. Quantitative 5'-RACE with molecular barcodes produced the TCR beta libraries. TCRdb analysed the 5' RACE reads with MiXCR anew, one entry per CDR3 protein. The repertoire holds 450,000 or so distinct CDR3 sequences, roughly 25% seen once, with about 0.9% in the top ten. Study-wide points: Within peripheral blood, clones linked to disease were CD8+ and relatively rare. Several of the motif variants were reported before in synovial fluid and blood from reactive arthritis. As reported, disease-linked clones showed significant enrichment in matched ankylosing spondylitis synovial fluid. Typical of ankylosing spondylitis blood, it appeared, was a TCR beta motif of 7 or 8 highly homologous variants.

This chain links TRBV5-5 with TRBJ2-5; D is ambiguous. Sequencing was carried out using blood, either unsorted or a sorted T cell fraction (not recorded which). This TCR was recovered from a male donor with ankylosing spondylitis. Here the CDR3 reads CASRPRVGLQETQYF. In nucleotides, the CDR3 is TGTGCCAGCAGACCAAGGGTAGGGCTCCAAGAGACCCAGTACTTC.